This TCR beta chain was sequenced for a study of blood T cell repertoires in COVID-19 (dated by TCRdb to the early 2020s). Study-wide context: The collaborator samples originated in the United States, Italy and Spain and spanned the acute and convalescent phases of COVID-19. The material from the prospective study consisted of cDNA or gDNA derived from T cells, B-cell-depleted T cells, or PBMCs. The dataset comprised deeply sampled blood TCRbeta repertoires from subjects exposed to, actively infected with, or recovered from COVID-19. The repertoires were released in a freely available public database intended as a resource for research on the immune response to SARS-CoV-2. Samples came from the ongoing ImmuneRACE study (first 160 participants) plus 1,254 subjects from 6 global collaborators. A de-identified subject ID, COVID-19 status, age in years and sex were almost always included in the sample metadata. HLA class I and class II types, where available, came from metadata supplied by the sample provider rather than from assay-based typing.

The trim is 2 bases for V and 4 bases for J, with a gap of 17 bases between the germline ends. From a lookup of the germline V gene, CDR1 and CDR2 are SGHTA and FQGTGA. Taken from cysteine to phenylalanine, the CDR3 has 16 residues. The CDR3 DNA has 48 bases and is translated from base 1. The full study reports these points: Clinical and demographic metadata were provided uncurated, with the amount varying by source and participant.

In the case of this clone: The clone's antigen remains unknown. One base away there is no much larger clone; base qualities are not given.

TCRbeta CDR3 regions were amplified from genomic DNA by means of the immunoSEQ Assay, a bias-controlled multiplex PCR. On the study's bioinformatics: Nucleated cell counts per sample were estimated from amplification of reference gene primers within the assay. Sequence reads were collapsed and filtered to measure the absolute abundance of every unique TCRbeta CDR3 rearrangement. For each sample, productive Simpson clonality was calculated as the square root of Simpson's diversity index over productive rearrangements. TCRdb mirrors the immuneACCESS table, restricted to in-frame sequences. Some clones are absent from its copies; in checked studies, under half trace to an unresolved V gene, and the reason for the others is unknown. The V and J calls and clone size were taken over from that table, and D and trimming were inferred from the DNA. Present in this sample are roughly 410,000 clones, around 87% of which were seen just once. About 2.5% of the sample rests with the top ten.

At one collaborating source in Seattle, patients were enrolled during active infection and were followed longitudinally through the course of disease. Whole blood was collected in K2EDTA tubes by collaborating institutions according to the institutions' own protocols. Collaborator samples were shipped for TCRbeta analysis as frozen whole blood, isolated PBMCs, or DNA extracted from either sample type. Sequencing was performed on peripheral blood. The chain links TRBV7-3 with TRBJ1-1, and perhaps TRBD1 as D gene, on 6 matching bases. This receptor was identified in a woman aged 55-70 years with COVID-19, enrolled during active disease. The nucleotides read TGTGCCAGCAGCTTAGGATTAGGGCCAGGGGCCACTGAAGCTTTCTTT. It encodes CASSLGLGPGATEAFF.